A single sample is the source of the 8 T cell receptor beta chains below, sequenced in a study of T-cell memory formation after mild COVID-19. In TCRdb, the 5' RACE reads were re-called with MiXCR into one record per CDR3 protein. The sample records about 15,000 distinct CDR3 sequences, 20% to 25% being singletons. The sequenced sample consisted of PBMCs or a T cell subset sorted from them (not recorded which). These receptors all stem from a man aged 18 to 29 who had mild COVID-19 (a few samples of this study predate the infection). Cell type and time point are not known.

This clonotype was seen many times. The chain combines TRBV6-2 or TRBV6-3 with TRBJ1-1; no clear D. The CDR3 extends over 13 amino acids. Trimming removed 5 bases from V and 1 base from J, with 8 bases in between. The V gene's germline CDR1 is MNHEY and CDR2 SVGEGT. In nucleotides, the CDR3 is TGTGCCAGCAGTCCCCGGTGGAACACTGAAGCTTTCTTT. It codes for CASSPRWNTEAFF.

This clonotype was recorded many times. V gene TRBV6-5 combines with J gene TRBJ1-6, with 7 bases lining up with TRBD1. V was clipped by 2 bases and J by 9 bases; unmatched bases: 7. In germline, CDR1 is MNHEY, CDR2 SVGAGI. The CDR3 has 15 amino acids. The CDR3: CASSYEGALGSPLHF. In DNA, the CDR3 is TGTGCCAGCAGTTACGAGGGGGCCCTGGGTTCACCCCTCCACTTT.

Only a few counts were recorded for this clonotype. The gene calls are TRBV5-1 and TRBJ1-2, with 7 bases lining up with TRBD1. CDR1 SGHRS and CDR2 YFSETQ come from the germline V gene. CDR3 size: 17 residues. The V gene end was trimmed by 3 bases and the J gene end by 4 bases; junction bases not matched to a gene: 15. CDR3 in amino acids: CASSSSKDRQLFYGYTF. In nucleotides, the CDR3 is TGCGCCAGCAGCTCAAGCAAGGACAGGCAATTGTTCTATGGCTACACCTTC.

In its sample, this clonotype was seen a few times. The V call is TRBV2, the J call TRBJ2-3, with D hard to call. V was cut by 6 bases and J by 4 bases, with 23 bases left in between. Germline V CDR1 and CDR2: SNHLY, FYNNEI. This CDR3 region has 17 residues. The CDR3 DNA follows: TGTGCCAGCAGCGATCCGATCTTGACAAGGCACCCAGATACGCAGTATTTT. It yields the protein CASSDPILTRHPDTQYF.

The genes are TRBV6-2 or TRBV6-3 and TRBJ1-6, with D possibly TRBD1 on 5 matching bases. Germline V gene sequence: CDR1 MNHEY, CDR2 SVGEGT. The CDR3 extends over 13 amino acids. The V end was cut by 5 bases, the J end by 13 bases, with 15 bases between. The CDR3 bases are TGTGCCAGCAGTCCTCGGGCCCGGGGGCCCCTCCACTTT. It encodes CASSPRARGPLHF.

This clonotype was seen repeatedly, ten times or more. V and J are TRBV6-5 and TRBJ2-1; 9 nucleotides line up with TRBD1. V was pared by 5 bases and J by 8 bases, with 7 bases of the junction left unmatched. CDR1 and CDR2 (germline): MNHEY, SVGAGI. The CDR3 is 14 residues long. Here the CDR3 reads CASSRGQGWDEQFF. The CDR3 DNA reads TGTGCCAGCAGTCGGGGACAGGGTTGGGATGAGCAGTTCTTC.

The genes are TRBV7-6 and TRBJ2-2; 8 nucleotides agree with TRBD1. The CDR3 totals 15 residues. Trimming at V came to 6 bases and at J to 5 bases, leaving 8 bases not matched to a gene. Germline CDR1 is SGHVS and CDR2 is FNYEAQ. The CDR3 DNA sequence: TGTGCCAGCAGTCGCGACAGGGGTGGAACCGGGGAGCTGTTTTTT. Amino acids: CASSRDRGGTGELFF.

This clonotype has ten or more counts. The chain employs TRBV28 and TRBJ1-1, with 7 positions matching TRBD1. Looked up from germline, CDR1 is MDHEN and CDR2 is SYDVKM. The CDR3 length is 15 residues. J lost 4 bases, V lost 5 bases, and 10 bases had no gene match. The CDR3 bases are TGTGCCAGCAGTCCGGGGACAGCCGGGGGCACTGAAGCTTTCTTT. Its protein product is CASSPGTAGGTEAFF.